These T cell receptor beta chains were read from a single sample in a study of T cell changes during pregnancy in multiple sclerosis. TCRdb's copy holds only in-frame clones and misses some; the assay was immunoSEQ multiplex PCR. The sample shows nearly 50,000 clones, roughly 94% of them seen only once. Source: CD4+ T cells from peripheral blood mononuclear cells, taken in the first trimester of pregnancy. The receptors here all came from a female donor with multiple sclerosis, enrolled in a pregnancy study. Both conserved end residues are part of each CDR3. D genes are given only for firm matches. Size values are once, few and many counts, or a class for expanded clones, and some rows have none.

CDR3aa	CDR3nt	d_gene	v_gene	j_gene	abundance
CASSFVAGANTGELFF	TGTGCCAGTAGTTTCGTAGCGGGAGCGAACACCGGGGAGCTGTTTTTT	TRBD2	TRBV19	TRBJ2-2	.
CASSSYTGELFF	TGTGCCAGCAGCTCCTACACCGGGGAGCTGTTTTTT	.	TRBV5-4	TRBJ2-2	once
CASSLRRSGGQETQYF	TGTGCCAGCAGCCTACGCCGGAGCGGGGGACAAGAGACCCAGTACTTC	TRBD2	TRBV7-9	TRBJ2-5	.
CASTVTPQGLEKLFF	TGTGCCAGCACCGTGACACCCCAGGGTTTAGAAAAACTGTTTTTT	.	TRBV2	TRBJ1-4	.
CASSYYDRNTEAFF	TGTGCCAGCAGTTACTACGACAGGAACACTGAAGCTTTCTTT	.	TRBV6-5	TRBJ1-1	.
CASSVAAGGLSYNEQFF	TGTGCCAGCAGCGTAGCAGCGGGGGGCCTCTCCTACAATGAGCAGTTCTTC	TRBD2	TRBV9	TRBJ2-1	few
CASRAIQGVGETQYF	TGTGCCAGCAGGGCTATACAGGGGGTGGGAGAGACCCAGTACTTC	TRBD1	TRBV11-2	TRBJ2-5	.
CAWSEGTGVGYTF	TGTGCCTGGAGCGAAGGGACAGGGGTGGGCTACACCTTC	TRBD1	TRBV30	TRBJ1-2	.
CASGGAPGLGGEQYF	TGTGCCAGTGGCGGGGCCCCGGGACTAGGCGGCGAGCAGTACTTC	TRBD2	TRBV19	TRBJ2-7	.
CASSQKPGLAGYTDTQYF	TGTGCCAGCAGCCAAAAACCGGGACTAGCGGGGTACACAGATACGCAGTATTTT	TRBD2	TRBV4-2	TRBJ2-3	.
CASSPADRGNSPLHF	TGTGCCAGTAGTCCAGCCGACAGGGGGAATTCACCCCTCCACTTT	TRBD1	TRBV19	TRBJ1-6	.
CASSLALGGSEAFF	TGTGCCAGCAGCTTGGCCTTGGGGGGGTCGGAAGCTTTCTTT	.	TRBV5-8	TRBJ1-1	few
CASRGTSGNTIYF	TGTGCCAGCAGAGGGACATCTGGAAACACCATATATTTT	.	TRBV2	TRBJ1-3	.
CASGSHSGSTNEKLFF	TGTGCCAGCGGATCCCATTCAGGGTCAACTAATGAAAAACTGTTTTTT	.	TRBV27	TRBJ1-4	once
CSFRTGIYNEQFF	TGCAGCTTCCGGACAGGGATCTACAATGAGCAGTTCTTC	TRBD1	TRBV29-1	TRBJ2-1	once
CASTRGGNEQFF	TGTGCCAGTACTCGGGGGGGGAATGAGCAGTTCTTC	TRBD2	TRBV19	TRBJ2-1	.
CASSEGGSTDTQYF	TGTGCCAGCAGTGAGGGGGGTAGCACAGATACGCAGTATTTT	.	TRBV2	TRBJ2-3	.
CASSSPGQGTYGYTF	TGTGCCAGCAGCTCCCCGGGACAGGGGACGTATGGCTACACCTTC	TRBD1	TRBV7-9	TRBJ1-2	.
CAISPSGGMNEQFF	TGTGCCATCAGTCCTAGCGGGGGGATGAATGAGCAGTTCTTC	TRBD2	TRBV10-3	TRBJ2-1	.
CASLSGHPNYGYTF	TGTGCCAGCCTCTCGGGACACCCGAACTATGGCTACACCTTC	.	TRBV6-5	TRBJ1-2	.
CASSSLTGGAGELFF	TGCGCCAGCAGCTCTCTTACAGGGGGAGCCGGGGAGCTGTTTTTT	TRBD1	TRBV5-1	TRBJ2-2	.
CASSSGQRDNEQFF	TGTGCCAGCAGCTCGGGACAGAGAGACAATGAGCAGTTCTTC	TRBD1	TRBV5-8	TRBJ2-1	.
CASRRTASENEQYF	TGTGCCAGCCGGAGGACAGCCTCGGAGAACGAGCAGTACTTC	.	TRBV2	TRBJ2-7	.
CASSPRQQSSTDTQYF	TGTGCCAGCTCACCACGACAGCAGTCTAGCACAGATACGCAGTATTTT	.	TRBV18	TRBJ2-3	.
CASSTRQGYSGELFF	TGTGCCAGCAGTACCCGACAGGGCTATAGCGGGGAGCTGTTTTTT	TRBD1	TRBV7-2	TRBJ2-2	.
CATRGQGTYGYTF	TGTGCCACCAGGGGACAGGGCACCTATGGCTACACCTTC	TRBD1	TRBV15	TRBJ1-2	.
CASSPGTGGVNTEAFF	TGTGCCAGCTCACCCGGGACAGGGGGTGTGAACACTGAAGCTTTCTTT	TRBD1	TRBV18	TRBJ1-1	.
CASSPQDNEQFF	TGTGCCAGCTCACCGCAGGACAATGAGCAGTTCTTC	.	TRBV18	TRBJ2-1	.
CASGDRSSYEQYF	TGTGCCAGCGGAGACAGGAGCTCCTACGAGCAGTACTTC	.	TRBV27	TRBJ2-7	.
CATSRDSGGNQPQHF	TGTGCCACCAGCAGAGATTCGGGGGGCAATCAGCCCCAGCATTTT	.	TRBV15	TRBJ1-5	.
CASSQGRASYEQYF	TGTGCCAGCAGCCAAGGCAGGGCCTCCTACGAGCAGTACTTC	.	TRBV14	TRBJ2-7	many
CASSQGYNSPLHF	TGTGCCAGCAGCCAGGGGTATAATTCACCCCTCCACTTT	.	TRBV11-2	TRBJ1-6	.